These T cell receptor beta chains were read from a single sample in a study of T cell responses to AZD1222 COVID-19 vaccine. The table came from immunoSEQ multiplex PCR; TCRdb's copy has only in-frame clones and leaves some out. Among approximately 150,000 clones listed, about 94% were seen once. Sequenced here: peripheral blood, sampled on day 0 of AZD1222 vaccination. Source of these receptors: an adult in good health. CDR3s include the opening cysteine and the closing phenylalanine or tryptophan. A D gene is named only where the DNA matches it firmly. Rows may omit the clone size; those that give it use once, few, many or a size class.

>15|TRBJ1-1|-|TRBV10-3|-
CAISPIGSGTTEAFF
TGTGCCATCAGTCCTATTGGTTCTGGAACCACTGAAGCTTTCTTT
>11|TRBJ1-1|-|TRBV7-9|-
CASSLEDEAFF
TGTGCCAGCAGCTTAGAGGATGAAGCTTTCTTT
>16|TRBJ2-3|-|TRBV5-4|-
CASSAGQPDSTDTQYF
TGTGCCAGCAGCGCGGGACAGCCTGATAGCACAGATACGCAGTATTTT
>16|TRBJ1-5|-|TRBV7-8|TRBD1
CASSRSDRGINQPQHF
TGTGCCAGCAGCAGATCAGACAGGGGTATTAATCAGCCCCAGCATTTT
>14|TRBJ2-1|-|TRBV3-1/TRBV3-2|TRBD2
CASSHSGGDNEQFF
TGTGCCAGCAGCCACAGCGGGGGGGACAATGAGCAGTTCTTC
>13|TRBJ2-5|-|TRBV6-5|-
CASLEAFGETQYF
TGTGCCAGCCTGGAGGCGTTCGGGGAGACCCAGTACTTC
>18|TRBJ2-1|-|TRBV9|TRBD2
CASSVGAGGASSYNEQFF
TGTGCCAGCAGCGTAGGGGCGGGAGGGGCTAGCTCCTACAATGAGCAGTTCTTC
>15|TRBJ2-7|-|TRBV19|-
CASSIGDISSYEQYF
TGTGCCAGTAGTATCGGGGACATCTCGAGCTACGAGCAGTACTTC
>15|TRBJ1-4|large|TRBV7-9|TRBD1
CASTDTGQGHEKLFF
TGTGCCAGCACCGATACTGGACAGGGTCATGAAAAACTGTTTTTT
>13|TRBJ1-1|-|TRBV11-1|-
CASSSSLNTEAFF
TGTGCCAGCAGCTCCTCATTGAACACTGAAGCTTTCTTT
>15|TRBJ1-5|-|TRBV5-1|-
CASSSTGSRDQPQHF
TGCGCCAGCAGCTCGACGGGTTCGCGGGATCAGCCCCAGCATTTT
>14|TRBJ1-1|-|TRBV21-1|-
CASSKGNTLGVAFF
TGTGCCAGCAGCAAAGGAAATACCTTGGGTGTAGCTTTCTTT
>16|TRBJ2-2|-|TRBV10-3|TRBD2
CATSVAGSGGTGELFF
TGTGCCACTTCCGTAGCGGGAAGTGGAGGCACCGGGGAGCTGTTTTTT
>15|TRBJ1-3|once|TRBV6-5|TRBD1
CASSLNRGSGNTIYF
TGTGCCAGCAGTCTCAACAGGGGTTCGGGAAACACCATATATTTT
>13|TRBJ1-6|-|TRBV27|-
CASSLSYNSPLHF
TGTGCCAGCAGTTTATCTTATAATTCACCCCTCCACTTT
>20|TRBJ2-3|-|TRBV28|TRBD1
CASSPAGTGKYERSTDTQYF
TGTGCCAGCAGTCCCGCCGGGACAGGGAAATACGAGCGGAGCACAGATACGCAGTATTTT
>15|TRBJ2-5|-|TRBV7-2|-
CASRPSRADQETQYF
TGTGCCAGCAGGCCTAGTCGGGCAGACCAAGAGACCCAGTACTTC
>16|TRBJ2-3|-|TRBV6-1|TRBD2
CASSERRRGSTDTQYF
TGTGCCAGCAGTGAACGCCGGCGGGGGAGCACAGATACGCAGTATTTT
>12|TRBJ1-1|-|TRBV12-3/TRBV12-4|-
CASREWAGRAFF
TGTGCCAGCAGGGAATGGGCTGGGAGGGCTTTCTTT
>14|TRBJ2-3|-|TRBV5-4|-
CASMEGIGTDTQYF
TGTGCCAGCATGGAGGGGATTGGCACAGATACGCAGTATTTT
>13|TRBJ2-5|-|TRBV10-3|-
CAITGADQETQYF
TGTGCCATCACCGGAGCGGATCAAGAGACCCAGTACTTC
>13|TRBJ1-4|few|TRBV28|TRBD1
CASSWGQNEKLFF
TGTGCCAGCAGTTGGGGACAGAATGAAAAACTGTTTTTT
>13|TRBJ2-7|-|TRBV3-1/TRBV3-2|-
CASSQRASYEQYF
TGTGCCAGCAGCCAACGAGCGTCCTACGAGCAGTACTTC
>15|TRBJ2-5|-|TRBV5-4|-
CASSFPGQPQETQYF
TGTGCCAGCAGCTTCCCGGGACAACCTCAAGAGACCCAGTACTTC
>13|TRBJ1-4|-|TRBV6-5|-
CASADPQREKLFF
TGTGCCAGCGCGGATCCCCAGCGTGAAAAACTGTTTTTT
>15|TRBJ2-7|-|TRBV30|-
CAWSVLTATSYEQYF
TGTGCCTGGAGTGTACTCACAGCCACCTCCTACGAGCAGTACTTC
>15|TRBJ1-2|-|TRBV21-1|-
CASSSSVGENYGYTF
TGTGCCAGCAGCAGTTCGGTGGGAGAGAACTATGGCTACACCTTC
>13|TRBJ2-2|-|TRBV3-1/TRBV3-2|-
CASSHPLCRGAVF
TGTGCCAGCAGCCACCCCCTTTGCCGGGGAGCTGTTTTT
>14|TRBJ2-2|once|TRBV25-1|-
CASSGGPGRGELFF
TGTGCCAGCAGTGGGGGACCTGGCCGGGGGGAGCTGTTTTTT
>14|TRBJ2-7|-|TRBV30|TRBD1
CAWSVKGQGTEQYF
TGTGCCTGGAGTGTAAAGGGACAGGGGACCGAGCAGTACTTC
>14|TRBJ2-7|-|TRBV6-2/TRBV6-3|-
CASSDPGSSYEQYF
TGTGCCAGCAGTGACCCCGGGAGCTCCTACGAGCAGTACTTC
>14|TRBJ2-2|-|TRBV30|-
CAWTGGESTGELFF
TGTGCCTGGACTGGCGGGGAGAGCACCGGGGAGCTGTTTTTT
>15|TRBJ2-2|-|TRBV28|-
CASTLTGTNTGELFF
TGTGCCAGCACCCTGACAGGAACGAACACCGGGGAGCTGTTTTTT
>18|TRBJ2-7|-|TRBV21-1|-
CASNLNTGQGLISYEQYF
TGTGCCAGCAACCTAAACACGGGACAGGGCCTGATTAGCTACGAGCAGTACTTC
>14|TRBJ1-5|-|TRBV4-1|-
CASSQEMGTQPQHF
TGCGCCAGCAGCCAAGAGATGGGGACCCAGCCCCAGCATTTT
>15|TRBJ2-1|-|TRBV16|TRBD2
CASSPQRGGPVEQFF
TGTGCCAGCAGCCCACAGCGGGGGGGCCCCGTTGAGCAGTTCTTC
>12|TRBJ2-7|-|TRBV20-1|-
CSASAGNYEQYF
TGCAGTGCTAGTGCAGGGAACTACGAGCAGTACTTC
>16|TRBJ1-6|-|TRBV9|TRBD1
CASSVGGTGVISPLHF
TGTGCCAGCAGCGTAGGAGGGACAGGGGTTATATCTCCCCTCCACTTT
>13|TRBJ2-7|once|TRBV12-3/TRBV12-4|TRBD2
CASKAGRSYEQYF
TGTGCCAGCAAAGCGGGACGGAGCTACGAGCAGTACTTC
>14|TRBJ2-5|-|TRBV21-1|-
CASSLGQFKETQYF
TGTGCCAGCAGTCTCGGACAGTTTAAAGAGACCCAGTACTTC
>10|TRBJ2-1|-|TRBV6-2/TRBV6-3|-
CASSGQEQFF
TGTGCCAGCAGTGGACAGGAGCAGTTCTTC
>12|TRBJ1-2|-|TRBV18|-
CASSPPSRGYTF
TGTGCCAGCTCACCACCGTCTAGGGGCTACACCTTC
>14|TRBJ1-2|once|TRBV7-9|-
CASSFRFPGDGYTF
TGTGCCAGCAGCTTTCGATTTCCGGGGGATGGCTACACCTTC
>19|TRBJ1-5|-|TRBV27|TRBD1
CASSQHRGQGFPINQPQHF
TGTGCCAGCAGTCAACACCGGGGACAGGGGTTTCCCATCAATCAGCCCCAGCATTTT
>14|TRBJ2-7|-|TRBV7-3|TRBD1
CASSPRQGADEQYF
TGTGCCAGCAGCCCGAGACAGGGGGCGGATGAGCAGTACTTC
>16|TRBJ2-7|once|TRBV7-2|-
CASSPPSRHPPYEQYF
TGTGCCAGCAGCCCCCCATCGCGGCACCCCCCCTACGAGCAGTACTTC
>14|TRBJ2-5|-|TRBV6-5|TRBD2
CASLTGRDGETQYF
TGTGCCAGCCTCACCGGGAGGGACGGCGAGACCCAGTACTTC
>13|TRBJ1-2|-|TRBV7-9|-
CASSFYSPYGYTF
TGTGCCAGCAGCTTCTACAGTCCCTATGGCTACACCTTC